Below, 3 T cell receptor beta chains from the same sample are listed, as sequenced in a study of T-cell memory formation after mild COVID-19. TCRdb reanalysed the 5' RACE reads using MiXCR and keeps one entry per CDR3 protein. The data show over 250,000 distinct CDR3 sequences, around a sixth seen once. Sequenced input: PBMCs or a T cell subset sorted from them (not recorded which). The source is a man between 18 and 29 years old who had mild COVID-19 (a few samples of this study predate the infection). Cell type and time point are not known.

This clonotype was seen a handful of times. This chain uses TRBV20-1 with TRBJ2-7; tentatively, D is TRBD2 (6 bases). The ends were cut back, 4 bases at V and 0 bases at J, with 13 bases in the middle. The CDR3 contains 14 residues. Germline CDR1 and CDR2: DFQATT and SNEGSKA (reference sequence). The CDR3 spells CSATGTRLSYEQYF. The CDR3 nucleotides read TGCAGTGCTACCGGGACTCGACTCTCCTACGAGCAGTACTTC.

This clonotype has just a few counts. The chain links TRBV7-3 to TRBJ1-2; perhaps TRBD1 as D (5 bases). CDR1 is SGHTA, CDR2 FQGTGA, per germline. V shed 8 bases and J shed 8 bases, with 12 bases lying between them. CDR3 length equals 11 residues. CDR3 coding DNA: TGTGCCAGCGGGCAGGGCGAAGGCTACACCTTC. Translating it yields CASGQGEGYTF.

This clonotype was seen ten or more times. The rearrangement links TRBV5-1 to TRBJ2-2, with 10 bases aligning to TRBD1. This CDR3 contains 15 residues. The germline CDR1 and CDR2 sequences are SGHRS and YFSETQ. V was clipped by 6 bases and J by 4 bases; unmatched bases: 6. CDR3 loop: CASNPRTGGTGELFF. Written as DNA, the CDR3 is TGCGCCAGCAACCCCCGGACAGGGGGCACCGGGGAGCTGTTTTTT.